The entry that follows covers one T cell receptor (beta chain) sequence. TCRdb's table, derived via immunoSEQ multiplex PCR, lists solely in-frame clones and lacks some. The sample contains about 33,000 clones, approximately 89% of which appear only once. Treatment of the sample: preoperative locoregional IRX-2 cytokine immunotherapy. This phase Ib study tested locoregional IRX-2 cytokine immunotherapy given before surgery. The CDR3 runs to 18 residues. The data stem from a study of preoperative IRX-2 immunotherapy in early breast cancer. The rearrangement uses TRBV7-5 and TRBJ2-1; TRBD2, the table's D call, lacks a check against the DNA. TRBV7-5 constitutes a pseudogene. Sequencing was performed on tumor tissue, taken after IRX-2 immunotherapy. The origin of this receptor is a human donor with breast cancer. CDR3 region: CASSIGEGAGGKGNEQFF. The CDR3 DNA follows: TGTGCCAGCAGCATAGGCGAGGGAGCGGGGGGCAAGGGGAATGAGCAGTTCTTC.